One and the same sample provided the 19 T cell receptor beta chains below, sequenced in a study of cytomegalovirus exposure and HLA in healthy donors. The PCR employed 60 Vbeta primers together with 13 Jbeta primers. Data came from immunoSEQ multiplex PCR; TCRdb stores just in-frame clones and leaves some out. Among over 200,000 clones, 70% to 85% were seen once, and the ten largest hold 0.58%. Sequencing was performed on PBMCs. The receptors were sampled from a woman in her forties in good health and CMV-seronegative.

The rearrangement joins TRBV5-8 to TRBJ2-2; D unclear. The CDR3 is 15 residues long. V was trimmed by 4 bases and J by 1 base, leaving 11 bases between them. In germline, CDR1 is SGHTS, CDR2 YDEGEE. CDR3 bases: TGTGCCAGCAGCCCACAGCACCTGAACACCGGGGAGCTGTTTTTT. Residues: CASSPQHLNTGELFF.

V usage is TRBV5-8 and J usage is TRBJ1-1, with TRBD1 identical over 9 bases. Germline V gene lookup returns CDR1 SGHTS and CDR2 YDEGEE. The CDR3 loop spans 16 amino acids. Germline trimming cut 6 bases from V and 1 base from J; bases unmatched to any gene: 10. CDR3 nucleotide sequence: TGTGCCAGCACTTCAGAAACAGGGGGCTGGAACACTGAAGCTTTCTTT. As protein: CASTSETGGWNTEAFF. Based on the CDR3 plus reference TRBV5-8 and TRBJ1-1, the full variable domain is EAGVTQSPTHLIKTRGQQATLRCSPISGHTSVYWYQQALGLGLQFLLWYDEGEERNRGNFPPRFSGRQFPNYSSELNVNALELEDSALYLCASTSETGGWNTEAFFGQGTRLTVV.

The V and J genes are TRBV9 and TRBJ2-5; 9 bases agree with TRBD1. The J call is doubtful: the DNA matches TRBJ2-7 better. The length of the CDR3 is 14 residues. Per germline, CDR1 SGDLS and CDR2 YYNGEE. The CDR3 reads CASSGGTGPYEQYF. The DNA for the CDR3 is TGTGCCAGCAGCGGGGGGACAGGGCCTTACGAGCAGTACTTC.

The chain links TRBV2 to TRBJ2-2, with D possibly matching TRBD1 (6 bases). Trimming removed 7 bases at V and 2 bases at J, with 14 bases between. Germline loops: CDR1 SNHLY, CDR2 FYNNEI. The CDR3 loop spans 15 amino acids. CDR3 amino acids: CASTSGTTNTGELFF. The CDR3 DNA is TGTGCCAGCACATCCGGGACAACCAACACCGGGGAGCTGTTTTTT.

The chain couples TRBV5-1 to TRBJ1-3; D is uncertain. The CDR3 is made up of 14 amino acids. Germline CDR1 SGHRS, CDR2 YFSETQ. The V end was cut by 0 bases, the J end by 4 bases, with 8 bases between. CDR3 coding DNA: TGCGCCAGCAGCTTGGACGGGTTCGGAAACACCATATATTTT. Its protein product is CASSLDGFGNTIYF. Full variable domain (missing parts from reference TRBV5-1 and TRBJ1-3): KAGVTQTPRYLIKTRGQQVTLSCSPISGHRSVSWYQQTPGQGLQFLFEYFSETQRNKGNFPGRFSGRQFSNSRSEMNVSTLELGDSALYLCASSLDGFGNTIYFGEGSWLTVV.

The chain combines TRBV5-1 with TRBJ2-7, with 8 bases identical to TRBD1. V shed 4 bases, J shed 1 base, and the junction held 7 bases outside the gene matches. Germline V gene data show CDR1 as SGHRS and CDR2 as YFSETQ. The CDR3 length is 15 residues. The CDR3 region is CASSAWTGLSYEQYF. CDR3 in DNA: TGCGCCAGCAGCGCCTGGACAGGGCTATCCTACGAGCAGTACTTC.

V is TRBV19 and J is TRBJ2-7, with no clear D. Germline-derived CDR1 and CDR2 are LNHDA and SQIVND (reference sequence). The CDR3 runs to 12 residues. Between the trimmed V and J ends, which lost 4 bases and 0 bases, there was a span of 4 bases. The CDR3 DNA reads as TGTGCCAGTAGTACAGGCTCCTACGAGCAGTACTTC. This translates into CASSTGSYEQYF.

CDR3 sequence reads: CASSSLGRTTGYTF. The CDR3, as DNA: TGTGCCAGCAGTTCATTGGGGAGGACGACTGGCTACACCTTC. The V call is TRBV27, the J call TRBJ1-2; no reliable D call. The CDR3 contains 14 residues. Germline V gene lookup returns CDR1 MNHEY and CDR2 SMNVEV (reference sequence). Trimming removed 4 bases at V and 7 bases at J, with 16 bases between.

The DNA for the CDR3 is TGTGCCACCGGGAAAAGCGGGGGGGCTGAGACCCAGTACTTC. Residues: CATGKSGGAETQYF. The V and J genes are TRBV15 and TRBJ2-5; 10 positions match TRBD2. Germline loops: CDR1 LNHNV, CDR2 YYDKDF (reference sequence). This CDR3 region has 14 residues. V dropped 8 bases and J dropped 5; count of bases not matched to a gene: 8.

This chain uses TRBV19 with TRBJ1-4; 8 nucleotides line up with TRBD1. CDR1 is LNHDA, CDR2 SQIVND, per germline (reference sequence). The junction had 10 bases not matched to a gene; V was cut back by 8 bases and J by 8 bases. The CDR3 has 14 amino acids. The CDR3 protein is CASPLSGDREKLFF. CDR3 DNA: TGTGCCAGTCCCTTATCCGGGGACAGGGAAAAACTGTTTTTT.

This chain uses TRBV18 with TRBJ2-5; D remains unclear. V was trimmed by 3 bases and J by 0 bases, leaving 5 bases between them. The CDR3 extends over 13 amino acids. Looked up from germline, CDR1 is KGHSH and CDR2 is LQKENI. CDR3 protein: CASSPRDQETQYF. In nucleotides, the CDR3 is TGTGCCAGCTCACCCCGGGACCAAGAGACCCAGTACTTC. Full variable domain (missing parts from reference TRBV18 and TRBJ2-5): NAGVMQNPRHLVRRRGQEARLRCSPMKGHSHVYWYRQLPEEGLKFMVYLQKENIIDESGMPKERFSAEFPKEGPSILRIQQVVRGDSAAYFCASSPRDQETQYFGPGTRLLVL.

The chain is built from TRBV2 and TRBJ1-5, with D possibly being TRBD1 (5 bases). CDR3 length: 14 amino acids. V was trimmed by 2 bases and J by 4 bases, leaving 9 bases between them. CDR1 is SNHLY, CDR2 FYNNEI, per germline. The CDR3 loop reads CASSEQEGNQPQHF. The CDR3 coding sequence is TGTGCCAGCAGTGAACAGGAGGGGAATCAGCCCCAGCATTTT.

The chain is built from TRBV6-5 and TRBJ1-6; no firm D call. Per germline, CDR1 MNHEY and CDR2 SVGAGI. With 2 bases removed from V and 10 bases from J, the gap between germline ends came to 12 bases. This CDR3 has 14 residues. CDR3 bases: TGTGCCAGCAGTTACCGCCGGAGGGCGTCACCCCTCCACTTT. It is translated as CASSYRRRASPLHF.

This rearrangement joins TRBV27 to TRBJ2-5, with D possibly TRBD1 on 6 matching bases. The germline V and J ends were trimmed by 5 bases and 5 bases, with 12 bases remaining between them. The CDR3 has 13 amino acids. Germline CDR1 MNHEY, CDR2 SMNVEV (reference sequence). CDR3 amino acids: CASSPDSPETQYF. In nucleotides, the CDR3 is TGTGCCAGCAGTCCGGACAGTCCGGAGACCCAGTACTTC.

The genes are TRBV2 and TRBJ1-1; the match to TRBD1 covers 7 bases. The CDR3 loop spans 12 amino acids. The germline V gene has CDR1 SNHLY and CDR2 FYNNEI. V was clipped by 8 bases and J by 8 bases; unmatched bases: 8. The CDR3 DNA is TGTGCCAGCCGACAGGGTTTTCTAGAAGCTTTCTTT. Translated, it gives CASRQGFLEAFF.

The chain carries TRBV13 and TRBJ1-5; 7 bases align to TRBD1. With 3 bases clipped from V and 2 bases from J, the junction kept 4 bases outside the gene matches. Per germline, CDR1 PRHDT and CDR2 FYEKMQ (reference sequence). This CDR3 contains 15 residues. CDR3 DNA sequence: TGTGCCAGCAGCTTGTACAGGGGTGGCAATCAGCCCCAGCATTTT. Protein product: CASSLYRGGNQPQHF.

This clone appeared once. The J gene is TRBJ2-5, the V gene TRBV7-6; TRBD1 might be the D (6 bases). V was clipped by 0 bases and J by 2 bases, with 16 bases between them. The V gene's germline CDR1 is SGHVS and CDR2 FNYEAQ. The CDR3 is 17 residues long. CDR3 residues: CASSLAGFGQIQETQYF. The CDR3 bases are TGTGCCAGCAGCTTAGCTGGATTCGGACAGATTCAAGAGACCCAGTACTTC.

The chain has TRBV27 and TRBJ1-2; D is undetermined. V was shortened by 4 bases and J by 4 bases, with 7 bases between the two germline ends. Germline CDR1 and CDR2: MNHEY and SMNVEV (reference sequence). CDR3 length equals 12 residues. CDR3 DNA sequence: TGTGCCAGCAGTTCAGGTTCCTATGGCTACACCTTC. The encoded protein is CASSSGSYGYTF.

The chain has TRBV25-1 and TRBJ2-7; 8 bases map to TRBD1. The trim removed 8 bases at V and 7 bases at J, leaving 7 bases unmatched. Germline assignment: CDR1 MGHDK and CDR2 SYGVNS. The CDR3 has 12 residues. As DNA, the CDR3 is TGTGCCAGCGGTACAGGGGGATGGGAGCAGTACTTC. It encodes CASGTGGWEQYF.